Shown below are 17 T cell receptor beta chains from a single sample sequenced in a study of CD8+ T cells in alopecia areata. Documented treatment: oral pan-JAK inhibitor, 5-10 mg twice daily. cDNA prepared by RNA extraction and subsequent reverse transcription served as the template for sequencing. Assay used: immunoSEQ multiplex PCR; TCRdb lists only in-frame clones, some missing. The repertoire includes fewer than 350,000 clones, roughly 60% of them detected once, and about 1.7% sits in the top ten. Specimen: CD4+ T cells sorted from blood, collected at week 24, from a patient treated with tofacitinib. Source of these receptors: a human donor with alopecia areata.

The CDR3 nucleotides are TGTGCCAGCAGCCCACAAGCGGGGGTCCAAGAGACCCAGTACTTC. Protein product: CASSPQAGVQETQYF. The chain couples TRBV7-2 to TRBJ2-5; TRBD2 aligns across 8 bases. This CDR3 is 15 amino acids long. Germline lookup yields CDR1 SGHTA and CDR2 FQGNSA. V lost 5 bases, J lost 1 base, and 6 bases stayed unmatched.

V usage is TRBV9 and J usage is TRBJ2-3; D is perhaps TRBD2 (5 bases). This CDR3 region has 14 residues. Trimming removed 0 bases from V and 4 bases from J, with 9 bases in between. Per the germline V gene, CDR1 is SGDLS and CDR2 is YYNGEE. The CDR3 nucleotides read TGTGCCAGCAGCGTAGGGACTTCCCCAGATACGCAGTATTTT. Translation: CASSVGTSPDTQYF. The variable domain in full, completed from reference TRBV9 and TRBJ2-3, reads DSGVTQTPKHLITATGQRVTLRCSPRSGDLSVYWYQQSLDQGLQFLIQYYNGEERAKGNILERFSAQQFPDLHSELNLSSLELGDSALYFCASSVGTSPDTQYFGPGTRLTVL.

This clone was recorded a few times. V usage is TRBV2 and J usage is TRBJ2-1, with no clear D. Germline V gene data show CDR1 as SNHLY and CDR2 as FYNNEI. CDR3 size: 13 residues. With 4 bases removed from V and 2 bases from J, the gap between germline ends came to 6 bases. The CDR3 sequence: CASSVIPYNEQFF. CDR3 sequence (DNA): TGTGCCAGCAGTGTGATTCCCTACAATGAGCAGTTCTTC.

The chain employs TRBV2 and TRBJ1-6, with D possibly being TRBD1 (5 bases). The V gene's germline CDR1 is SNHLY and CDR2 FYNNEI. V dropped 2 bases and J dropped 6 bases, with 11 bases sitting between them. The CDR3 is made up of 15 amino acids. Here the CDR3 reads CASSEQGRGNSPLHF. CDR3 coding DNA: TGTGCCAGCAGTGAACAGGGAAGGGGTAATTCACCCCTCCACTTT. Complete variable domain (other parts from reference TRBV2 and TRBJ1-6): EPEVTQTPSHQVTQMGQEVILRCVPISNHLYFYWYRQILGQKVEFLVSFYNNEISEKSEIFDDQFSVERPDGSNFTLKIRSTKLEDSAMYFCASSEQGRGNSPLHFGNGTRLTVT.

This clone showed up just a few times. This chain joins TRBV7-2 and TRBJ1-6; unclear D gene. Trimming shortened V by 1 base and J by 12 bases, and 10 bases separated the two germline ends. This CDR3 is built from 13 residues. CDR1 SGHTA and CDR2 FQGNSA come from the germline V gene. The CDR3 sequence is CASSLGAGLPLHF. CDR3 coding DNA: TGTGCCAGCAGCTTAGGGGCAGGTTTACCCCTCCACTTT.

The chain has TRBV6-5 and TRBJ1-5, with 7 bases fitting TRBD1. Germline CDR1 reads MNHEY; CDR2 reads SVGAGI. The junction had 9 bases not matched to a gene; V was cut back by 5 bases and J by 11 bases. The CDR3 has 13 amino acids. For the CDR3, the DNA is TGTGCCAGCAGTAACACACAGGGGAGGGCCCAGCATTTT. Protein product: CASSNTQGRAQHF.

This clone was picked up a small number of times. The chain is built from TRBV30 and TRBJ1-1, with D unresolved. The germline V and J ends were trimmed by 1 base and 3 bases, with 9 bases remaining between them. The CDR3 consists of 13 residues. Germline loops: CDR1 GTSNPN, CDR2 SVGIG (reference sequence). The CDR3 spells CAWSDSGDTEAFF. The DNA of the CDR3 is TGTGCCTGGAGTGATAGCGGCGACACTGAAGCTTTCTTT.

The rearrangement uses TRBV7-9 and TRBJ2-3; 9 bases line up with TRBD1. CDR1 is SEHNR, CDR2 FQNEAQ, per germline (reference sequence). The V gene end was trimmed by 8 bases and the J gene end by 7 bases; junction bases not matched to a gene: 4. This CDR3 is 12 amino acids long. The CDR3 sequence: CASGGQGHTQYF. As DNA, the CDR3 is TGTGCCAGCGGAGGACAGGGGCATACGCAGTATTTT.

This clone was recorded only once. J is TRBJ2-3 and V is TRBV4-3, with 9 positions matching TRBD2. Trimming cost V 4 bases and J 3 bases; bases outside gene matches: 11. The CDR3 covers 17 residues. Germline CDR1 is LGHNA and CDR2 is YSLEER. The CDR3 spells CASSLGGGLAITDTQYF. Written as DNA, the CDR3 is TGCGCCAGCAGCCTGGGAGGGGGACTAGCAATTACAGATACGCAGTATTTT.

The rearrangement uses TRBV4-1 and TRBJ1-2; 8 nucleotides match TRBD1. This CDR3 contains 13 residues. Looked up from germline, CDR1 is MGHRA and CDR2 is YSYEKL. V gave up 4 bases and J gave up 3 bases; unmatched junction bases: 1. The CDR3 sequence: CASSLTGDYGYTF. DNA of the CDR3: TGCGCCAGCAGCCTGACAGGGGACTATGGCTACACCTTC.

This chain joins TRBV4-1 and TRBJ2-7; D is ambiguous. Trimming left V 0 bases short and J 2 bases short, with 8 bases between. Germline V lookup: CDR1 MGHRA, CDR2 YSYEKL. This CDR3 is 14 amino acids long. The CDR3 nucleotides read TGCGCCAGCAGCCAAGATCCAGGTCCCTACGAGCAGTACTTC. It translates to CASSQDPGPYEQYF.

CDR3 nucleotides: TGCGCCAGCAGCTTGGGACGTTTAGGACGACACAATGAGCAGTTCTTC. It is translated as CASSLGRLGRHNEQFF. J is TRBJ2-1 and V is TRBV5-1; no reliable D call. Trimming pared 0 bases from V and 5 bases from J, leaving 15 bases between. The germline gives CDR1 SGHRS, CDR2 YFSETQ. This CDR3 spans 16 amino acids.

The chain combines TRBV30 with TRBJ2-3; 9 positions match TRBD1. V lost 7 bases, J lost 3 bases, and 2 bases stayed unmatched. This CDR3 spans 12 amino acids. Germline CDR1 is GTSNPN and CDR2 is SVGIG (reference sequence). The CDR3 DNA follows: TGTGCCTCGGGACAGGGTACAGATACGCAGTATTTT. This translates into CASGQGTDTQYF.

The chain couples TRBV5-1 to TRBJ2-7; TRBD2 might be the D (6 bases). The germline V gene encodes CDR1 SGHRS and CDR2 YFSETQ. The V end was cut by 4 bases, the J end by 0 bases, with 11 bases between. This CDR3 contains 14 residues. CDR3 in DNA: TGCGCCAGCAGCCCGGAGGGTTTCTCCTACGAGCAGTACTTC. The encoded protein is CASSPEGFSYEQYF. The full variable domain, completed using reference TRBV5-1 and TRBJ2-7, is KAGVTQTPRYLIKTRGQQVTLSCSPISGHRSVSWYQQTPGQGLQFLFEYFSETQRNKGNFPGRFSGRQFSNSRSEMNVSTLELGDSALYLCASSPEGFSYEQYFGPGTRLTVT.

This clone turned up a few times. The chain has TRBV29-1 and TRBJ1-2, with 9 nucleotides matching TRBD1. V lost 5 bases to trimming and J lost 7 bases; unmatched junction nucleotides: 8. CDR1 is SQVTM and CDR2 is ANQGSEA in the germline V gene. The CDR3 sequence is 13 residues long. The CDR3 DNA sequence: TGCAGCGTTTACAGGGGGCAAAGTTTTGGCTACACCTTC. Its protein is CSVYRGQSFGYTF.

This clone was observed once. The chain couples TRBV6-5 to TRBJ2-4; 7 bases agree with TRBD1. From germline, CDR1 is MNHEY and CDR2 SVGAGI. V lost 7 bases and J lost 2; bases outside the gene matches: 5. The CDR3 contains 14 residues. CDR3 sequence: CASKSRGTKNIQYF. As DNA, the CDR3 is TGTGCCAGCAAGTCCAGGGGGACCAAAAACATTCAGTACTTC.

The chain combines TRBV30 with TRBJ2-7; D remains ambiguous. The CDR3 is 11 residues long. Germline-derived CDR1 and CDR2 are GTSNPN and SVGIG (reference sequence). Trimming stripped 0 bases from V and 5 bases from J, with 5 bases between. The CDR3 protein is CAWSVNHEQYF. The DNA for the CDR3 is TGTGCCTGGAGTGTCAACCACGAGCAGTACTTC. The full variable domain, completed using reference TRBV30 and TRBJ2-7, is SQTIHQWPATLVQPVGSPLSLECTVEGTSNPNLYWYRQAAGRGLQLLFYSVGIGQISSEVPQNLSASRPQDRQFILSSKKLLLSDSGFYLCAWSVNHEQYFGPGTRLTVT.